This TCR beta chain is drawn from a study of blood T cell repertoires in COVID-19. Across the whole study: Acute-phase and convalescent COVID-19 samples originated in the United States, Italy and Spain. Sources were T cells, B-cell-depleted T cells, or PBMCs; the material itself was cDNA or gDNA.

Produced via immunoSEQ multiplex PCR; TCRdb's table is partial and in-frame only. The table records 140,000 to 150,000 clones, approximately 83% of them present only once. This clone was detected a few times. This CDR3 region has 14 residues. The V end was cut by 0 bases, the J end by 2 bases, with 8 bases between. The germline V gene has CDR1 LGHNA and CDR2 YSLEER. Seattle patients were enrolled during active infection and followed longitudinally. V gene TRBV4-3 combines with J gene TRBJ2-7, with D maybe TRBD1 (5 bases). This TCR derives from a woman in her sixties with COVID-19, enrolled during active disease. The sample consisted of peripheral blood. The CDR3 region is CASSQDVGAYEQYF. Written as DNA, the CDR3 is TGCGCCAGCAGCCAAGATGTAGGGGCCTACGAGCAGTACTTC.